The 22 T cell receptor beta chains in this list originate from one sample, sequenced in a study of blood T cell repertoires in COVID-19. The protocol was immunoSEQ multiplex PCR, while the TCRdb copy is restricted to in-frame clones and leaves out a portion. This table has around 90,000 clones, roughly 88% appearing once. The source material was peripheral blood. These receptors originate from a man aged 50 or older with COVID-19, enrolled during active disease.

The CDR3 coding sequence is TGTGCCAGCAGTGTGGGACTTCCCGGGGAGCTGTTTTTT. It encodes CASSVGLPGELFF. V and J are TRBV2 and TRBJ2-2, with D perhaps TRBD2 (6 bases). The germline V gene encodes CDR1 SNHLY and CDR2 FYNNEI. Trimming pared 4 bases from V and 6 bases from J, leaving 9 bases between. This CDR3 is built from 13 residues.

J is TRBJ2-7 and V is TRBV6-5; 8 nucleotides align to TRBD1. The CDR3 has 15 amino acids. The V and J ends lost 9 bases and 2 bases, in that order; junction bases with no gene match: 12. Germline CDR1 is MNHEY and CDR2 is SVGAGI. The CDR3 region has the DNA TGTGCCAGTCACACCATTTCACAGGGGGCCTACGAGCAGTACTTC. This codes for CASHTISQGAYEQYF.

Here the CDR3 DNA reads TGTGCCAGCAGCTTACGGTCTAGCGCGAGCTCCTACAATGAGCAGTTCTTC. It codes for CASSLRSSASSYNEQFF. The rearrangement joins TRBV7-8 to TRBJ2-1, with D maybe TRBD2 (6 bases). V was pared by 2 bases and J by 0 bases, with 14 bases between. The CDR3 is 17 residues long. Germline V CDR1 and CDR2: SGHVS, FQNEAQ.

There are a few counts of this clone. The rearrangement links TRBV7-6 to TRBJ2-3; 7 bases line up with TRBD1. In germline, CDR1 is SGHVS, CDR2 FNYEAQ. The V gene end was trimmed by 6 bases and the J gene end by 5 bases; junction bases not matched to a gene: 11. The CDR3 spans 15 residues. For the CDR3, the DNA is TGTGCCAGCAGTCATTCCGGGACAGCTGGAGATACGCAGTATTTT. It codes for CASSHSGTAGDTQYF.

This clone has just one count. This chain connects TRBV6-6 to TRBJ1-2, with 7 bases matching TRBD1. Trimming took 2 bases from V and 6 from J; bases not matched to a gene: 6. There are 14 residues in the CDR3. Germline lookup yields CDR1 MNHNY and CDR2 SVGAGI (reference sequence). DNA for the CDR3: TGTGCCAGCAGTTACCCGACAGGGAATAATGGCTACACCTTC. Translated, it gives CASSYPTGNNGYTF.

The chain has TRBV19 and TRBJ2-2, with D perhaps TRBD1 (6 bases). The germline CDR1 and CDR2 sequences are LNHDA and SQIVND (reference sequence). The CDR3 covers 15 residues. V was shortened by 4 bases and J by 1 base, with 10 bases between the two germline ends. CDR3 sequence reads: CASSKGTKNTGELFF. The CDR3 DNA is TGTGCCAGTAGTAAAGGGACAAAGAACACCGGGGAGCTGTTTTTT.

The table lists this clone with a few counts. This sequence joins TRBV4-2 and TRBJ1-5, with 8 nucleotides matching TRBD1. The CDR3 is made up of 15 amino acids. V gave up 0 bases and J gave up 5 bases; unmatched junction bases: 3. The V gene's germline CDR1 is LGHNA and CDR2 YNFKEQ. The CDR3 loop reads CASSQDPGGYQPQHF. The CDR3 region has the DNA TGTGCCAGCAGCCAAGATCCAGGGGGCTATCAGCCCCAGCATTTT.

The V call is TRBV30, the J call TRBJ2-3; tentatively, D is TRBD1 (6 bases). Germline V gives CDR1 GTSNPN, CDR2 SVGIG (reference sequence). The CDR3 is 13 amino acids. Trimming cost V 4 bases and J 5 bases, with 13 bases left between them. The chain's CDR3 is CAWIGRGRDTQYF. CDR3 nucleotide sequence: TGTGCCTGGATAGGCAGGGGAAGAGATACGCAGTATTTT.

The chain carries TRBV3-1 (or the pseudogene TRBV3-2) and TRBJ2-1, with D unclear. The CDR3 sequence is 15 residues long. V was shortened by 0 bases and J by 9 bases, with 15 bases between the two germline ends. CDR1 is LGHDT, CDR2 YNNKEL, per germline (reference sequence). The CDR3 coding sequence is TGTGCCAGCAGCCAAGACAGTGTACGGAGCTCTGAGCAGTTCTTC. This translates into CASSQDSVRSSEQFF.

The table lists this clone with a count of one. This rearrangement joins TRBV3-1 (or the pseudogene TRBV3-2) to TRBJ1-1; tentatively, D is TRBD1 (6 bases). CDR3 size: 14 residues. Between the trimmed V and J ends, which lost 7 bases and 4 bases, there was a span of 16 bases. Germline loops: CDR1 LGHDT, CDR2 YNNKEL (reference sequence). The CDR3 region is CASMPGLGGTEAFF. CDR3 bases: TGTGCCAGCATGCCTGGTTTAGGGGGCACTGAAGCTTTCTTT.

The DNA for the CDR3 is TGTGCCTGGAGTGTCCATAGCACAGATACGCAGTATTTT. Encoded protein: CAWSVHSTDTQYF. V and J are TRBV30 and TRBJ2-3; D gene uncertain. The CDR3 extends over 13 amino acids. Germline lookup yields CDR1 GTSNPN and CDR2 SVGIG (reference sequence). Trimming pared 0 bases from V and 0 bases from J, leaving 4 bases between.

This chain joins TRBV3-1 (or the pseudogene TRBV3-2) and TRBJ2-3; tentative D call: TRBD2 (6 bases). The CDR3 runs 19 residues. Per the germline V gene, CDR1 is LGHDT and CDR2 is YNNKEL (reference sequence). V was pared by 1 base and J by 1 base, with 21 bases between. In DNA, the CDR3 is TGTGCCAGCAGCCAAGTTTACCCTTCTAAGGCTAGCGGCACAGATACGCAGTATTTT. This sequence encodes CASSQVYPSKASGTDTQYF.

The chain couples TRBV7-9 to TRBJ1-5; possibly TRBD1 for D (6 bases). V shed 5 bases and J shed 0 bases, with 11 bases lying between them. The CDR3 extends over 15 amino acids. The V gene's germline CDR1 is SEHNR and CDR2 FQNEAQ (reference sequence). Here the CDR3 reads CASSAQGNSNQPQHF. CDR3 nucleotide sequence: TGTGCCAGCAGCGCACAGGGTAATAGCAATCAGCCCCAGCATTTT.

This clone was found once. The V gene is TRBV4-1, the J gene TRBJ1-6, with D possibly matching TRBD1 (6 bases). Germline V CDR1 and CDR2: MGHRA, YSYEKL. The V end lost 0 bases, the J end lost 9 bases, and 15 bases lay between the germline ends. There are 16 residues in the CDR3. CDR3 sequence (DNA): TGCGCCAGCAGCCAAGAGAGGGCAGGGGTTCGTTCACCCCTCCACTTT. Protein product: CASSQERAGVRSPLHF.

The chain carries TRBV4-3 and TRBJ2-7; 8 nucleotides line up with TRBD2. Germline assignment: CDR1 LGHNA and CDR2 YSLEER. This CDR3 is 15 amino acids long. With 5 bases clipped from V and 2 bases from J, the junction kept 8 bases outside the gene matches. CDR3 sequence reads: CASSYTFGRAYEQYF. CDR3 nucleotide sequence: TGCGCCAGCAGCTATACCTTCGGGAGGGCCTACGAGCAGTACTTC.

The DNA of the CDR3 is TGTGCCAGCAGACGATTACAGGATAACTATGGCTACACCTTC. This translates into CASRRLQDNYGYTF. The chain recombines TRBV7-9 with TRBJ1-2, with D possibly being TRBD1 (5 bases). Germline CDR1 and CDR2: SEHNR and FQNEAQ (reference sequence). Trimming stripped 6 bases from V and 1 base from J, with 12 bases between. This CDR3 has 14 amino acids.

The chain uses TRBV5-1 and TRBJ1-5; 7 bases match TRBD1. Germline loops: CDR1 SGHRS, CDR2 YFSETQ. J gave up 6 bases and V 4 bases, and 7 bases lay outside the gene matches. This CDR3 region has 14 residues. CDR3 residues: CASSRTGVGQPQHF. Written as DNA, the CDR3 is TGCGCCAGCAGCCGCACAGGGGTCGGTCAGCCCCAGCATTTT.

CDR3 amino acids: CASRQGDMNTGELFF. The DNA for the CDR3 is TGTGCCAGTAGGCAGGGTGACATGAACACCGGGGAGCTGTTTTTT. V usage is TRBV19 and J usage is TRBJ2-2; D is possibly TRBD1 (5 bases). The ends were cut back, 6 bases at V and 1 base at J, with 12 bases in the middle. Germline CDR1 is LNHDA and CDR2 is SQIVND (reference sequence). The CDR3 extends over 15 amino acids.

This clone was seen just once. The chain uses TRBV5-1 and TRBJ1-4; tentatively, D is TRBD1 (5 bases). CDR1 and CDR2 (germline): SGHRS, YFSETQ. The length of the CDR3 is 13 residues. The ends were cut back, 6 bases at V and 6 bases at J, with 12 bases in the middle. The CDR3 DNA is TGCGCCAGCACCCTGGGGGGGGATGAAAAACTGTTTTTT. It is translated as CASTLGGDEKLFF.

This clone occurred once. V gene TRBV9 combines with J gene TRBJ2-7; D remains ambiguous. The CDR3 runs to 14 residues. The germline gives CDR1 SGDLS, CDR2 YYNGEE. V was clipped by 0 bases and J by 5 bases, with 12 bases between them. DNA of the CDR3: TGTGCCAGCAGCGTAGCTCCGGGTCCCCACGAGCAGTACTTC. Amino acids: CASSVAPGPHEQYF.

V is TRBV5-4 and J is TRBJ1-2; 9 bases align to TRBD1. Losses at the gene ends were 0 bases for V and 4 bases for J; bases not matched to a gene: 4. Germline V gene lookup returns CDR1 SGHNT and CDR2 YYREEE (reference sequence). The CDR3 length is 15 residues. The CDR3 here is CASSLGGQGVYGYTF. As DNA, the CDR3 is TGTGCCAGCAGCTTGGGGGGACAGGGCGTCTATGGCTACACCTTC.

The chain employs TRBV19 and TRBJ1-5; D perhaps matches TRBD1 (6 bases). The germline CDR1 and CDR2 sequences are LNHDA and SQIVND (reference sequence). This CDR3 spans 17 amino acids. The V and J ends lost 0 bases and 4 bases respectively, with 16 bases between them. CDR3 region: CASSIEGQGFWNQPQHF. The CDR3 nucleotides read TGTGCCAGTAGTATAGAGGGGCAGGGGTTTTGGAATCAGCCCCAGCATTTT.